This T cell receptor (beta chain) was profiled in a study of blood T cell repertoires in COVID-19. Overall study: Samples representing acute and convalescent COVID-19 were sourced from the United States, Italy and Spain. PBMCs, B-cell-depleted T cells, or T cells provided the cDNA or gDNA that made up the material.

Source study methods: Estimation of nucleated cell counts was performed using reference gene primer amplification. Assay used: immunoSEQ multiplex PCR; TCRdb lists only in-frame clones, some missing. The V and J calls and the clone size are those of that table, but D and trimming were determined from the DNA. Of about 130,000 clones detected, 75% to 90% appear once; the ten largest clones hold roughly 4.5%. Sequenced input: peripheral blood. This sequence originates from a human donor in a cohort sampled during active COVID-19.

In DNA form, the CDR3 reads TGTGCCTGGAGTGACGGGACTAGGAGGTCTCGGGAGCAGTTCTTC. Translation: CAWSDGTRRSREQFF. The chain carries TRBV30 and TRBJ2-1, with TRBD2 matching 8 bases. V lost 1 base, J lost 10 bases, and 12 bases stayed unmatched. Germline assignment: CDR1 GTSNPN and CDR2 SVGIG (reference sequence). This CDR3 contains 15 residues.